This TCR beta chain was sequenced in a study of T cells in Graves' hyperthyroidism and ophthalmopathy. The CDR3 has 13 amino acids. Germline lookup yields CDR1 SGHTA and CDR2 FQGNSA. The ends lost 3 bases at V and 7 bases at J; junction bases unmatched: 5. Ophthalmopathy cases met thresholds of Clinical Activity Score at least 3, NOSPECS grade at least 4 and duration under 3 months. Whole-study findings and limits: In simple terms, a model built on 13 V-J features told ophthalmopathy apart from stable hyperthyroidism. Among thyroid clonotypes expanded above 0.001, most also appeared in blood.

Concerning this clonotype: What it binds is not known.

Amplification of TCR beta CDR3 regions used RNA as the template. RT-PCR in the first round (using the HTBI primer set) targeted the TCR CDR3. TCRdb processed the multiplex PCR reads anew with MiXCR; each CDR3 protein has one entry. Found here are 350,000 or so distinct CDR3 sequences, 18% of them singletons; the top ten hold 15% to 18%. The source of this sequence is a woman aged 40 to 50 with Graves' ophthalmopathy. The chain links TRBV7-2 to TRBJ1-1, with TRBD1 identical over 7 bases. The sequenced sample consisted of blood. The CDR3 DNA follows: TGTGCCAGCAGCTTTGTGAGGACAGGTGAAGCTTTCTTT. This codes for CASSFVRTGEAFF.